This T cell receptor beta chain was sequenced in a study of blood T cell repertoires in COVID-19. Clones were read by immunoSEQ multiplex PCR, and TCRdb kept only the in-frame ones, dropping some. The table lists roughly 240,000 clones, 84% of them singletons, with 2% to 2.5% in the top ten. This CDR3 has 16 amino acids. V shed 3 bases, J shed 10 bases, and the junction held 12 bases outside the gene matches. Germline V lookup: CDR1 SGHDN, CDR2 FVKESK. Sample: peripheral blood. The sequence came from a middle-aged man who had recovered from COVID-19. The rearrangement uses TRBV14 and TRBJ2-2; 9 positions match TRBD1. Written as DNA, the CDR3 is TGTGCCAGCAGCCAGGGACAGGGCATTGGGTTTGCGGAGCTGTTTTTT. Translation gives CASSQGQGIGFAELFF.